Each of the 14 T cell receptor beta chains below was sequenced from the same sample in a study of blood T cell repertoires in COVID-19. Using immunoSEQ multiplex PCR, the repertoire was profiled, and TCRdb retains in-frame clones only, with some absent. The table records around 140,000 clones, 80% to 90% of them present only once. The sequencing input was peripheral blood. The source of these receptors is a woman in her fifties or sixties with acute or convalescent COVID-19.

V gene TRBV11-3 combines with J gene TRBJ2-3; 16 positions match TRBD2. Germline CDR1 is SGHNT and CDR2 is YENEEA. J gave up 5 bases and V 4 bases, and 6 bases lay outside the gene matches. The CDR3 extends over 17 amino acids. The CDR3 is CASSSGTSGRAKDTQYF. CDR3 bases: TGTGCCAGCAGCTCCGGGACTAGCGGGAGGGCCAAAGATACGCAGTATTTT.

CDR3 residues: CASSITGVGRTEAFF. In DNA, the CDR3 is TGTGCCAGCAGTATCACAGGGGTTGGGCGCACTGAAGCTTTCTTT. The gene calls are TRBV7-9 and TRBJ1-1, with 7 bases lining up with TRBD1. The CDR3 totals 15 residues. V lost 6 bases and J lost 4; bases outside the gene matches: 11. The germline V gene has CDR1 SEHNR and CDR2 FQNEAQ (reference sequence).

The chain recombines TRBV7-3 with TRBJ2-1; 10 bases fit TRBD2. The ends lost 0 bases at V and 9 bases at J; junction bases unmatched: 11. The CDR3 extends over 17 amino acids. The germline V gene has CDR1 SGHTA and CDR2 FQGTGA. For the CDR3, the DNA is TGTGCCAGCAGCTTAACGCCCGTGCTAGCGGGAGATGTTGAGCAGTTCTTC. The encoded protein is CASSLTPVLAGDVEQFF.

V gene TRBV6-1 combines with J gene TRBJ1-2, with D possibly matching TRBD1 (6 bases). Germline assignment: CDR1 MNHNS and CDR2 SASEGT. The CDR3 is made up of 15 amino acids. The ends were cut back, 4 bases at V and 8 bases at J, with 20 bases in the middle. The DNA for the CDR3 is TGTGCCAGCAGTGCAGCACAGGACAGTAATACAGGCTACACCTTC. Translation gives CASSAAQDSNTGYTF.

V usage is TRBV19 and J usage is TRBJ2-3, with D possibly TRBD2 on 5 matching bases. The V end was cut by 6 bases, the J end by 2 bases, with 12 bases between. Germline values: CDR1 LNHDA, CDR2 SQIVND (reference sequence). CDR3 length: 14 residues. CDR3 nucleotide sequence: TGTGCCAGTAGGGCCGGGATCACCACAGATACGCAGTATTTT. Its translation is CASRAGITTDTQYF.

This clone was seen more than once but under ten times. The chain uses TRBV11-2 and TRBJ1-1; D remains ambiguous. V was trimmed by 8 bases and J by 1 base, leaving 11 bases between them. The CDR3 extends over 13 amino acids. Germline CDR1 reads SGHAT; CDR2 reads FQNNGV. CDR3 DNA: TGTGCCAGCCAGGAACTTGGGAACACTGAAGCTTTCTTT. It yields the protein CASQELGNTEAFF. Combining the CDR3 with reference TRBV11-2 and TRBJ1-1 gives the whole variable domain EAGVAQSPRYKIIEKRQSVAFWCNPISGHATLYWYQQILGQGPKLLIQFQNNGVVDDSQLPKDRFSAERLKGVDSTLKIQPAKLEDSAVYLCASQELGNTEAFFGQGTRLTVV.

In DNA form, the CDR3 reads TGTGCCAGCAGGTTTAGCGGGGGGAGAGATACGCAGTATTTT. Translating it yields CASRFSGGRDTQYF. The chain recombines TRBV2 with TRBJ2-3; TRBD2 agrees at 10 bases. There are 14 residues in the CDR3. V shed 6 bases and J 5 bases; nucleotides not matched to a gene: 5. CDR1 is SNHLY and CDR2 is FYNNEI in the germline V gene.

The chain combines TRBV5-5 with TRBJ1-1, with D possibly matching TRBD1 (6 bases). The CDR3 contains 14 residues. V shed 3 bases and J shed 1 base, with 10 bases lying between them. Germline CDR1 is SGHKS and CDR2 is YYEKEE (reference sequence). CDR3 nucleotide sequence: TGTGCCAGCAGCTACCTACAGGGGAACACTGAAGCTTTCTTT. It codes for CASSYLQGNTEAFF.

The chain links TRBV5-1 to TRBJ1-2, with D possibly matching TRBD1 (6 bases). Trimming took 1 base from V and 6 from J, leaving 16 bases between them. The CDR3 runs to 15 residues. Germline assignment: CDR1 SGHRS and CDR2 YFSETQ. The CDR3 region is CASSLYGGREDGYTF. Written as DNA, the CDR3 is TGCGCCAGCAGCTTGTACGGGGGGCGCGAGGATGGCTACACCTTC.

The gene calls are TRBV19 and TRBJ2-7, with 10 bases that match TRBD1. V was clipped by 5 bases and J by 3 bases; unmatched bases: 4. CDR1 is LNHDA, CDR2 SQIVND, per germline (reference sequence). CDR3 size: 14 residues. This chain's CDR3 is CASSLRDRGYEQYF. DNA for the CDR3: TGTGCCAGTAGTCTGCGGGACAGGGGCTACGAGCAGTACTTC.

The J gene is TRBJ2-7, the V gene TRBV3-1 (or the pseudogene TRBV3-2); TRBD1 might be the D (6 bases). Germline CDR1 and CDR2: LGHDT and YNNKEL (reference sequence). Trimming removed 4 bases from V and 4 bases from J, with 20 bases in between. The CDR3 spans 16 residues. CDR3 coding DNA: TGTGCCAGCAGCCGGAAATGGGGGACGCAGGGGTACGAGCAGTACTTC. Translating it yields CASSRKWGTQGYEQYF.

This clone appeared a single time. J is TRBJ2-1 and V is TRBV5-1; 9 positions agree with TRBD2. This CDR3 spans 12 amino acids. V shed 6 bases, J shed 7 bases, and the junction held 2 bases outside the gene matches. Germline V CDR1 and CDR2: SGHRS, YFSETQ. Here the CDR3 reads CASTAGGNEQFF. The CDR3 DNA reads as TGCGCCAGCACCGCGGGGGGGAATGAGCAGTTCTTC.

The chain employs TRBV7-9 and TRBJ1-3, with 7 bases lining up with TRBD1. Germline V CDR1 and CDR2: SEHNR, FQNEAQ (reference sequence). V lost 2 bases to trimming and J lost 0 bases; unmatched junction nucleotides: 4. The CDR3 is made up of 16 amino acids. Here the CDR3 DNA reads TGTGCCAGCAGCTTAAGACAGGGAAACTCTGGAAACACCATATATTTT. Translation gives CASSLRQGNSGNTIYF.

The chain combines TRBV3-1 (or the pseudogene TRBV3-2) with TRBJ2-7, with TRBD2 identical over 8 bases. The junction had 4 bases not matched to a gene; V was cut back by 1 base and J by 2 bases. The germline V gene has CDR1 LGHDT and CDR2 YNNKEL (reference sequence). This CDR3 is built from 15 residues. The CDR3 coding sequence is TGTGCCAGCAGCCAAGTCGGGGGGGCCCCCTACGAGCAGTACTTC. It specifies CASSQVGGAPYEQYF.